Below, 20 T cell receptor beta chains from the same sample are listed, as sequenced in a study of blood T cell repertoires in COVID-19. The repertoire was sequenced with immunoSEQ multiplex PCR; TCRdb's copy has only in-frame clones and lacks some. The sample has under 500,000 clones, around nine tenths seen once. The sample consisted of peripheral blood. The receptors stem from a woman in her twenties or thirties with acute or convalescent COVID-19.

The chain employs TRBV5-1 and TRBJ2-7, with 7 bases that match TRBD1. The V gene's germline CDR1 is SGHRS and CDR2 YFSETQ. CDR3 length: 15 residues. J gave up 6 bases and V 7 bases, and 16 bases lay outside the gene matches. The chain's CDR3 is CASGRQGLDSSEQYF. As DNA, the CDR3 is TGCGCCAGCGGGAGACAGGGTTTAGACTCAAGCGAGCAGTACTTC.

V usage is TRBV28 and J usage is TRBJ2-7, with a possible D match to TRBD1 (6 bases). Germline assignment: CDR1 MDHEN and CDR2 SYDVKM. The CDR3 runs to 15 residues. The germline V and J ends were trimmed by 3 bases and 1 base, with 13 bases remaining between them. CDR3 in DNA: TGTGCCAGCAGTTTCTTGACAGGTTTATCCTACGAGCAGTACTTC. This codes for CASSFLTGLSYEQYF.

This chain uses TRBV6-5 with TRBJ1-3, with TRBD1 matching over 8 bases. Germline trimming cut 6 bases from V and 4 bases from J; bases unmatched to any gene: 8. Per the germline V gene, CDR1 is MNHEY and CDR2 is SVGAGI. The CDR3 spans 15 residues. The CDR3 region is CASRVRGPSGNTIYF. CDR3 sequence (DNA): TGTGCCAGCAGGGTCAGGGGGCCCTCCGGAAACACCATATATTTT.

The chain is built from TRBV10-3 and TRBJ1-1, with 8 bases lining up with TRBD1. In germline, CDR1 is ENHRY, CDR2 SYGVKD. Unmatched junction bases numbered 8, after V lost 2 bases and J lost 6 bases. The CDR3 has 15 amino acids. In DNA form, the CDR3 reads TGTGCCATCAGTGAGGGAGACAGGGGCCGGCCTGAAGCTTTCTTT. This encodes CAISEGDRGRPEAFF.

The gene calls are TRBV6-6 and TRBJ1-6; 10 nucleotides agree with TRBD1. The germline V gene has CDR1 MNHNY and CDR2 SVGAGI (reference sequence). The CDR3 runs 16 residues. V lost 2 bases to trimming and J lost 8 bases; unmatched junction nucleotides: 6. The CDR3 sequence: CASSYPLDRGDSPLHF. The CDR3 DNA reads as TGTGCCAGCAGTTACCCATTGGACAGGGGGGATTCACCCCTCCACTTT.

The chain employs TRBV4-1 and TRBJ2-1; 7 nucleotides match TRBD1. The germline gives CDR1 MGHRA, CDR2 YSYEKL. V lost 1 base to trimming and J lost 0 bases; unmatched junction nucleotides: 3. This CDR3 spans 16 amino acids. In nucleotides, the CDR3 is TGCGCCAGCAGCCAAGCGCGACAGGGCTCCTACAATGAGCAGTTCTTC. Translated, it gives CASSQARQGSYNEQFF.

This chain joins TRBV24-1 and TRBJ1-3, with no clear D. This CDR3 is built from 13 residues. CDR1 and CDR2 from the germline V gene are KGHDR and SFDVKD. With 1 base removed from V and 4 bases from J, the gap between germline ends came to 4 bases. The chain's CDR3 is CATSDLAGNTIYF. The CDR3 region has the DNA TGTGCCACCAGTGATTTAGCGGGAAACACCATATATTTT.

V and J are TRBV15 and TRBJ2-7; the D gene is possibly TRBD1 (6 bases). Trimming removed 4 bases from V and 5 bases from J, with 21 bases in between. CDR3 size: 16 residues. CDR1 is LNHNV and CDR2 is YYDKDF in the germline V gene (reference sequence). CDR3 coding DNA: TGTGCCACCAGCAAGGTTTCCCGGACAGCCGAGGACGAGCAGTACTTC. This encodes CATSKVSRTAEDEQYF.

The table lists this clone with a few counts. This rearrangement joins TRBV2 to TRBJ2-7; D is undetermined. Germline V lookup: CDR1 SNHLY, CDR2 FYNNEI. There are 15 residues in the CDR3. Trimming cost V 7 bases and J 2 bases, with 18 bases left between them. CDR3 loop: CASTRSGSSTYEQYF. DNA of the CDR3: TGTGCCAGCACCCGGTCGGGTTCTTCAACCTACGAGCAGTACTTC.

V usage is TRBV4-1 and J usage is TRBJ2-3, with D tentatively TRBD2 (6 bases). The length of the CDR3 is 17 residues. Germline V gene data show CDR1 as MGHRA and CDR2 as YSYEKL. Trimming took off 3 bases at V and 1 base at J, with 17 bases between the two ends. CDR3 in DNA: TGCGCCAGCAGCCATGGGGGGAGACGCGGGGGCACAGATACGCAGTATTTT. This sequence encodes CASSHGGRRGGTDTQYF.

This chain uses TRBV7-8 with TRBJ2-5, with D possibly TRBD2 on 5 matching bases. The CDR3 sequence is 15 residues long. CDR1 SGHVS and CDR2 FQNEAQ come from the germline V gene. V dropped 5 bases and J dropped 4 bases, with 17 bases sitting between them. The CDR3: CASSPRTQPRETQYF. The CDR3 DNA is TGTGCCAGCAGCCCACGGACTCAGCCCAGAGAGACCCAGTACTTC.

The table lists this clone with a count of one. This chain's CDR3 is CASSDLDIQYF. CDR3 coding DNA: TGTGCCAGCAGTGACCTAGACATTCAGTACTTC. The J gene is TRBJ2-4, the V gene TRBV2; D gene unclear. CDR3 length: 11 amino acids. The germline CDR1 and CDR2 sequences are SNHLY and FYNNEI. Trimming pared 3 bases from V and 8 bases from J, leaving 5 bases between.

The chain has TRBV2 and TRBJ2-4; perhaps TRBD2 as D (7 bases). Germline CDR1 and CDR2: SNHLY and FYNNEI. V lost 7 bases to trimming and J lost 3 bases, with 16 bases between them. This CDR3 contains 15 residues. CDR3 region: CASIGGPVDKNIQYF. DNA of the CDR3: TGTGCCAGCATCGGGGGGCCGGTGGACAAAAACATTCAGTACTTC.

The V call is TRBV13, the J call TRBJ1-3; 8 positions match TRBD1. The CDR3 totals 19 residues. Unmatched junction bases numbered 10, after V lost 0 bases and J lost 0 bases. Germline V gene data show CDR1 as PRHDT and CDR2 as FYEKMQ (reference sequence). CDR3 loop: CASSLGLTGGGFSGNTIYF. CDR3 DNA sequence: TGTGCCAGCAGCTTAGGCCTTACAGGGGGTGGCTTCTCTGGAAACACCATATATTTT.

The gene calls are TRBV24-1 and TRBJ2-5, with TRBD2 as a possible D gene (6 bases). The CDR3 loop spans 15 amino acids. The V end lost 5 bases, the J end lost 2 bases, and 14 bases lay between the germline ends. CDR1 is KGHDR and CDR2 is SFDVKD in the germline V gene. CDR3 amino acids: CATSGGSGEQETQYF. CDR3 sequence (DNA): TGTGCCACCAGTGGGGGTAGCGGAGAGCAAGAGACCCAGTACTTC.

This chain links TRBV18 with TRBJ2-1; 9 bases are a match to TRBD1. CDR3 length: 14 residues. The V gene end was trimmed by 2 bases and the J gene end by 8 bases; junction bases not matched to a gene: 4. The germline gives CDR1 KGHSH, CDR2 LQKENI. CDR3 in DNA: TGTGCCAGCTCACCAGGGACAGGGCCCGATGAGCAGTTCTTC. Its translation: CASSPGTGPDEQFF.

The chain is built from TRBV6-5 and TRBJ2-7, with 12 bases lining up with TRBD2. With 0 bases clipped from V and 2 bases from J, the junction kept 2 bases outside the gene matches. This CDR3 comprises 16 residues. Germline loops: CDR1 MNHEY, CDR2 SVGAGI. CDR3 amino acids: CASSYSTSGGPYEQYF. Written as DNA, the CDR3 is TGTGCCAGCAGTTACTCGACTAGCGGGGGCCCCTACGAGCAGTACTTC.

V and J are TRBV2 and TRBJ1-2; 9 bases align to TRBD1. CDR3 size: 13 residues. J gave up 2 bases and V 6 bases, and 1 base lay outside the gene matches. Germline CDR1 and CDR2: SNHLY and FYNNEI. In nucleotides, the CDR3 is TGTGCCAGCAGCGGGACAGGGAACTATGGCTACACCTTC. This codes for CASSGTGNYGYTF.

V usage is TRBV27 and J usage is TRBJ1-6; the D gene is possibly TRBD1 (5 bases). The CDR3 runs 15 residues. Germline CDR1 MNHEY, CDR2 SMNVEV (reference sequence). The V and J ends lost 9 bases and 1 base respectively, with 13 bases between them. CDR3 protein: CASGGRGSYNSPLHF. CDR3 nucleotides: TGTGCCAGTGGAGGGCGGGGGTCCTATAATTCACCCCTCCACTTT.

The CDR3 nucleotides are TGCAGCGTTCTGGACAGGGTGGGAAATTCACCCCTCCACTTT. As protein: CSVLDRVGNSPLHF. The chain combines TRBV29-1 with TRBJ1-6; the match to TRBD1 covers 8 bases. Per the germline V gene, CDR1 is SQVTM and CDR2 is ANQGSEA. The junction had 7 bases not matched to a gene; V was cut back by 5 bases and J by 7 bases. The CDR3 length is 14 residues. The variable domain in full, with the rest retrieved from reference TRBV29-1 and TRBJ1-6, is SAVISQKPSRDICQRGTSLTIQCQVDSQVTMMFWYRQQPGQSLTLIATANQGSEATYESGFVIDKFPISRPNLTFSTLTVSNMSPEDSSIYLCSVLDRVGNSPLHFGNGTRLTVT.